The entry below describes one T cell receptor (beta chain). Its target is unknown. V lost 1 base and J lost 2, with 15 bases in between. CDR3 length equals 15 residues. Looked up from germline, CDR1 is SQVTM and CDR2 is ANQGSEA. This record belongs to a study of T cell responses to AZD1222 COVID-19 vaccine. The protocol was immunoSEQ multiplex PCR, while the TCRdb copy is restricted to in-frame clones and leaves out a portion. The repertoire holds about 130,000 clones, with about 90% as singletons. Broader study findings: White British donors predominated, females outnumbered males, and clonal diversity was possibly underestimated. Spike-specific TCRs gained breadth and depth after people received two AZD1222 doses. All repertoire sampling was performed exclusively after the peak T cell response.

The receptor's source is an adult in good health. This sample comprised peripheral blood, obtained on day 0 of AZD1222 vaccination. The chain employs TRBV29-1 and TRBJ2-7; tentative D call: TRBD2 (6 bases). The CDR3 nucleotides read TGCAGCGTTGAAGGGTTGGGGACGGGAGCCTACGAGCAGTACTTC. Protein product: CSVEGLGTGAYEQYF.